This TCR beta chain was recorded in a study of cytomegalovirus exposure and HLA in healthy donors. Study results and caveats: The majority of TCR sequences were rare, yet some public TCRs appeared in many donors.

Researchers ran the PCR with 60 Vbeta and 13 Jbeta primers. In the authors' methods: In a later analysis, of tens of millions of unique beta chains, around 11 million appeared in at least two donors. Produced via immunoSEQ multiplex PCR; TCRdb's table is partial and in-frame only. The V and J calls and the clone size are those of that table, but D and trimming were determined from the DNA. The repertoire holds 140,000 to 150,000 clones, with 78% as singletons. Regarding this clone: The antigen is not known. Other DNA sequences of this sample code for an identical CDR3.

V was clipped by 3 bases and J by 2 bases; unmatched bases: 2. The CDR3 sequence is 15 residues long. In germline, CDR1 is KGHSH, CDR2 LQKENI. It was healthy bone marrow donors who served as donors. Sequencing was performed on PBMCs. The receptor's source is a female donor in good health and CMV-seronegative. V usage is TRBV18 and J usage is TRBJ2-1; 9 nucleotides match TRBD1. The CDR3 DNA sequence: TGTGCCAGCTCACCGGGGACAGGGACCTACAATGAGCAGTTCTTC. Its translation: CASSPGTGTYNEQFF.